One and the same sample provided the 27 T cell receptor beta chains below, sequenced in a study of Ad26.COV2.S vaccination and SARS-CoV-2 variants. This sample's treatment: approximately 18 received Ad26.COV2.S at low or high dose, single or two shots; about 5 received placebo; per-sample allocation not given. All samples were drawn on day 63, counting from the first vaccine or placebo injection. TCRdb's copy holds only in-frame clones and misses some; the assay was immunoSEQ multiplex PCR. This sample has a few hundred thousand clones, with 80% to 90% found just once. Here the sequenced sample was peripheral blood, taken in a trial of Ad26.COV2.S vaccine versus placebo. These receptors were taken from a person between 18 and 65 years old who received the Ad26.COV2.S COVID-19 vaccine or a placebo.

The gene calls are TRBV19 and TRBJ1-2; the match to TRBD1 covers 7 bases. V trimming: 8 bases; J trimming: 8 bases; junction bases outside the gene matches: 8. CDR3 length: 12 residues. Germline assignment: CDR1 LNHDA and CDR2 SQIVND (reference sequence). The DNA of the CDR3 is TGTGCCAGTGTCGACAGGGTTTGGGGCTACACCTTC. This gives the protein CASVDRVWGYTF.

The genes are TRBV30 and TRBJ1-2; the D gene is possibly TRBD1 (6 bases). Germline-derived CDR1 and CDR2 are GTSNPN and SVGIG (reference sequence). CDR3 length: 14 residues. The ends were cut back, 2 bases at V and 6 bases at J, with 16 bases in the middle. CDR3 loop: CAWSWAGELDGYTF. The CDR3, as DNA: TGTGCCTGGAGTTGGGCAGGGGAGCTCGATGGCTACACCTTC.

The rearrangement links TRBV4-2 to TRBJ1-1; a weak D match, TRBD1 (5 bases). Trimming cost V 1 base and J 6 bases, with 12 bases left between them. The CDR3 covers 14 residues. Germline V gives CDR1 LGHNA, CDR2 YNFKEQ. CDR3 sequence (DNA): TGTGCCAGCAGCCAAGCAGTGAGGGACGCTGAAGCTTTCTTT. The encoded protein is CASSQAVRDAEAFF.

The CDR3 DNA reads as TGTGCCAGCAGTTTAAGGTCAAACAATGAGCAGTTCTTC. It translates to CASSLRSNNEQFF. The V and J genes are TRBV27 and TRBJ2-1, with unresolved D. The CDR3 loop spans 13 amino acids. In germline, CDR1 is MNHEY, CDR2 SMNVEV (reference sequence). The V and J ends lost 2 bases and 5 bases respectively, with 7 bases between them.

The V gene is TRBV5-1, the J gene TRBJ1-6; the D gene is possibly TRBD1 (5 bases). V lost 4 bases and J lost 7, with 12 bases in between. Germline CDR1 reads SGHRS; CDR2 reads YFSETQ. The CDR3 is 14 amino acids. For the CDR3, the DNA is TGCGCCAGCAGCCAGGGCAGGACGAATTCACCCCTCCACTTT. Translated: CASSQGRTNSPLHF.

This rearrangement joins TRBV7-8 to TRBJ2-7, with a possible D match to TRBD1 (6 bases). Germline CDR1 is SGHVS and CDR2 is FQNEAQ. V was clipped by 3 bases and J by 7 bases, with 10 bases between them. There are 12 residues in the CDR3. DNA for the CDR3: TGTGCCAGCAGCTTCCAGGGGTGGGAGCAGTACTTC. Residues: CASSFQGWEQYF.

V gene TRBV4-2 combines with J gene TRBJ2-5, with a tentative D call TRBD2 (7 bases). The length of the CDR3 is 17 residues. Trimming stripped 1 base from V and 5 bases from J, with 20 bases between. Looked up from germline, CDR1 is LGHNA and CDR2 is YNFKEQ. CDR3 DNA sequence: TGTGCCAGCAGCCAAGGTGGCAGAGGGGGGGCGACTGAGACCCAGTACTTC. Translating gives CASSQGGRGGATETQYF.

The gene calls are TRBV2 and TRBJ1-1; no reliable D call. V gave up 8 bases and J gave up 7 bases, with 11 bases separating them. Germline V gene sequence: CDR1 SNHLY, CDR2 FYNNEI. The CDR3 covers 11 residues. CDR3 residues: CASHRGGEAFF. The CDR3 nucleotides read TGTGCCAGCCACCGGGGTGGTGAAGCTTTCTTT. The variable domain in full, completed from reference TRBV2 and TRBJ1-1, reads EPEVTQTPSHQVTQMGQEVILRCVPISNHLYFYWYRQILGQKVEFLVSFYNNEISEKSEIFDDQFSVERPDGSNFTLKIRSTKLEDSAMYFCASHRGGEAFFGQGTRLTVV.

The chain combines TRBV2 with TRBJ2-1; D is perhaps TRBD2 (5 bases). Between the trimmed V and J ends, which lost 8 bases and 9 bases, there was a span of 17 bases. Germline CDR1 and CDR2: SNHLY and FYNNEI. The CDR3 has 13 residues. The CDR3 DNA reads TGTGCCAGCCTCAAGACTGGTCGGGGTGAGCAGTTCTTC. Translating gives CASLKTGRGEQFF.

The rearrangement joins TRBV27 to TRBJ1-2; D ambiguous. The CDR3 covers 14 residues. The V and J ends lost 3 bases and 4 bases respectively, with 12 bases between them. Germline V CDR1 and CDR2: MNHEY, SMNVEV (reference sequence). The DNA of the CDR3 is TGTGCCAGCAGTTTCTCTGGGTCTGGCTATGGCTACACCTTC. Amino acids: CASSFSGSGYGYTF.

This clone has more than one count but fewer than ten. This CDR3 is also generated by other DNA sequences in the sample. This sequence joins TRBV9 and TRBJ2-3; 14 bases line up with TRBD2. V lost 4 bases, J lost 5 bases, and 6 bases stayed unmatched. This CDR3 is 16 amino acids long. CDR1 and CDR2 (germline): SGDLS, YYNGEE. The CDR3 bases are TGTGCCAGCAGCCCCCGACTAGCGGGAGGGCAAGATACGCAGTATTTT. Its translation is CASSPRLAGGQDTQYF.

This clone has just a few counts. In DNA form, the CDR3 reads TGTGCCAGCAGAATTCAGGCGAACTCCTACGAGCAGTACTTC. It translates to CASRIQANSYEQYF. J is TRBJ2-7 and V is TRBV11-2; D remains unclear. Trimming removed 6 bases at V and 0 bases at J, with 12 bases between. The CDR3 consists of 14 residues. Per germline, CDR1 SGHAT and CDR2 FQNNGV.

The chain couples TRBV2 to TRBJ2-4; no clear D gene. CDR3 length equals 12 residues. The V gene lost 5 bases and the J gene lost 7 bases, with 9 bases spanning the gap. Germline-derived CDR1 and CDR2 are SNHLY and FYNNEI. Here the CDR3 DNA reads TGTGCCAGCAGTCCCCAGGCCAACATTCAGTACTTC. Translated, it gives CASSPQANIQYF.

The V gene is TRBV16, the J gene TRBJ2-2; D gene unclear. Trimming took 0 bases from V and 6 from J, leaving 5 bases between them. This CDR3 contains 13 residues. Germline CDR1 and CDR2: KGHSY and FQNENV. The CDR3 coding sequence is TGTGCCAGCAGCCAATCGGTGGCCGGGGAGCTGTTTTTT. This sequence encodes CASSQSVAGELFF.

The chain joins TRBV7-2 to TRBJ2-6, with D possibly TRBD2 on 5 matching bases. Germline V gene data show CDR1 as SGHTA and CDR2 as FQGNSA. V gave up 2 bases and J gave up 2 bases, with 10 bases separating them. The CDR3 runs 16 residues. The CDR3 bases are TGTGCCAGCAGCTTAACGTCCGGGACTGGGGCCAACGTCCTGACTTTC. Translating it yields CASSLTSGTGANVLTF.

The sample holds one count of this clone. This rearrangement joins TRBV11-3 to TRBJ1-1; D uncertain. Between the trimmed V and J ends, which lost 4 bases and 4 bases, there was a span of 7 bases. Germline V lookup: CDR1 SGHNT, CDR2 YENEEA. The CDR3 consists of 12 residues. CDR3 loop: CASSSDGTEAFF. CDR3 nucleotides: TGTGCCAGCAGCTCTGACGGCACTGAAGCTTTCTTT.

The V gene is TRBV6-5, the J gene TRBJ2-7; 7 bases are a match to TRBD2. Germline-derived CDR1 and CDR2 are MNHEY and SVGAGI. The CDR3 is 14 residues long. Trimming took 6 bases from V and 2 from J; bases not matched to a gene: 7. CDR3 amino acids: CASSPWGGTYEQYF. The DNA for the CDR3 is TGTGCCAGCAGCCCATGGGGGGGGACCTACGAGCAGTACTTC.

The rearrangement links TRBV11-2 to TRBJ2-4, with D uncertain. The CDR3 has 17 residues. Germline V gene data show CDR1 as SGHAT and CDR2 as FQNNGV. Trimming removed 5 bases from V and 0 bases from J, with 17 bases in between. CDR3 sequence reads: CASSTVMGYQAKNIQYF. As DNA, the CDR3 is TGTGCCAGCAGCACCGTCATGGGTTATCAAGCCAAAAACATTCAGTACTTC. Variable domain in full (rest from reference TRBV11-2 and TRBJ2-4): EAGVAQSPRYKIIEKRQSVAFWCNPISGHATLYWYQQILGQGPKLLIQFQNNGVVDDSQLPKDRFSAERLKGVDSTLKIQPAKLEDSAVYLCASSTVMGYQAKNIQYFGAGTRLSVL.

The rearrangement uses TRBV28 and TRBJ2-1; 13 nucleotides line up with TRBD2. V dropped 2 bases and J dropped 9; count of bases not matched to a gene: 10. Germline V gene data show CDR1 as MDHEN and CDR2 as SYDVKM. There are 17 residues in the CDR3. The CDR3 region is CASSLLILAGGPGEQFF. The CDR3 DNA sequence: TGTGCCAGCAGTTTACTTATACTAGCGGGAGGGCCTGGTGAGCAGTTCTTC. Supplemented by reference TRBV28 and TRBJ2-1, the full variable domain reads DVKVTQSSRYLVKRTGEKVFLECVQDMDHENMFWYRQDPGLGLRLIYFSYDVKMKEKGDIPEGYSVSREKKERFSLILESASTNQTSMYLCASSLLILAGGPGEQFFGPGTRLTVL.

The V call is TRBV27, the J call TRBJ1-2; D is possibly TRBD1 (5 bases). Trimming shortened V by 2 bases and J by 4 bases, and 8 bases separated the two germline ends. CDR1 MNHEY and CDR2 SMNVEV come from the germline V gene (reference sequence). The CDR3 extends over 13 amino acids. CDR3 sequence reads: CASSLRGIYGYTF. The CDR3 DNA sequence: TGTGCCAGCAGTTTACGGGGGATCTATGGCTACACCTTC.

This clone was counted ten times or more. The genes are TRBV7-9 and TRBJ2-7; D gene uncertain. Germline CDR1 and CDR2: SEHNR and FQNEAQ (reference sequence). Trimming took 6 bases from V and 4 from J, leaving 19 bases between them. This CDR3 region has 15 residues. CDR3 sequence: CASSPQPVGPYEQYF. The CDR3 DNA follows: TGTGCCAGCAGTCCACAACCGGTGGGTCCATACGAGCAGTACTTC. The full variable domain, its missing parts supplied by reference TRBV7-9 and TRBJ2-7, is DTGVSQNPRHKITKRGQNVTFRCDPISEHNRLYWYRQTLGQGPEFLTYFQNEAQLEKSRLLSDRFSAERPKGSFSTLEIQRTEQGDSAMYLCASSPQPVGPYEQYFGPGTRLTVT.

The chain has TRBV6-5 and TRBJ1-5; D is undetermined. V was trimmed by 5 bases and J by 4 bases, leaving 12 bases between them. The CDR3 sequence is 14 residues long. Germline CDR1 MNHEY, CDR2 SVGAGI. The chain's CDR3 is CASSPFGVNQPQHF. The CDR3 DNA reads TGTGCCAGCAGTCCCTTCGGGGTTAATCAGCCCCAGCATTTT.

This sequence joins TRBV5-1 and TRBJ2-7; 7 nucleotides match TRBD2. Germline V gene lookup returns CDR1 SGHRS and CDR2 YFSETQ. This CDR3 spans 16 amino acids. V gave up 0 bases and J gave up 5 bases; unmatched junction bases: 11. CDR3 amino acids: CASSLVSGGRGDEQYF. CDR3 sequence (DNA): TGCGCCAGCAGCTTGGTGAGCGGTGGGAGGGGAGACGAGCAGTACTTC.

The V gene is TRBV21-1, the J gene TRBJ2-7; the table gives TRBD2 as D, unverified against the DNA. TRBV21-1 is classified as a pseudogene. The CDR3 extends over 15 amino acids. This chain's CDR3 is CASSNVRKSSYEQYF. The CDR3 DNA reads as TGTGCCAGCAGCAATGTGCGGAAGAGCTCCTACGAGCAGTACTTC.

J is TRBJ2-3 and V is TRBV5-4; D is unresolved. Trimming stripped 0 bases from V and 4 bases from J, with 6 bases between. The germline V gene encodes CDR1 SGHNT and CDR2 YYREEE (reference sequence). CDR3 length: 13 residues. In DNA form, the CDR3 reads TGTGCCAGCAGCTTGGCGGCGCCAGATACGCAGTATTTT. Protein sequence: CASSLAAPDTQYF.

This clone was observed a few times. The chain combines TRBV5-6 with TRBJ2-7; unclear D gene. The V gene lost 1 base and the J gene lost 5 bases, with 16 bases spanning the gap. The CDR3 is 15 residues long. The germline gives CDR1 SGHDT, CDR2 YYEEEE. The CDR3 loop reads CASSLWLTPPNEQYF. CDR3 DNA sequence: TGTGCCAGCAGCTTGTGGCTGACACCTCCAAACGAGCAGTACTTC.

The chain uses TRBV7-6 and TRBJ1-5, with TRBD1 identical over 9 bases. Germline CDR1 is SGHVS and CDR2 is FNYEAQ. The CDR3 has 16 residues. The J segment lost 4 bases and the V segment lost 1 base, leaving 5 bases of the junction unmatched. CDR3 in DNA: TGTGCCAGCAGCTTAGAGGGGACAGGGATGAATCAGCCCCAGCATTTT. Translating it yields CASSLEGTGMNQPQHF. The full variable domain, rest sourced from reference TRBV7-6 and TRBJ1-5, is GAGVSQSPRYKVTKRGQDVALRCDPISGHVSLYWYRQALGQGPEFLTYFNYEAQQDKSGLPNDRFSAERPEGSISTLTIQRTEQRDSAMYRCASSLEGTGMNQPQHFGDGTRLSIL.